This T cell receptor beta chain stems from a study of T cells in Graves' hyperthyroidism and ophthalmopathy. Overall study: The initial diagnosis was the point when peripheral blood was collected, ahead of any treatment.

Exclusion criteria comprised uncontrolled infection, other autoimmune disease, pregnancy or lactation. Diagnoses were established using clinical symptoms, serum thyroxine and TRAb, thyroid ultrasound and orbital computed tomography. Concerning this clonotype: The antigen is undetermined.

The TCR beta CDR3 regions underwent amplification using RNA transcripts as the source. During a first-round RT-PCR of the TCR CDR3, the HTBI primer set was used. TCRdb re-called the multiplex PCR reads through MiXCR, storing one row per CDR3 protein. Altogether hundreds of thousands of distinct CDR3 sequences are present, over 35% being singletons, with the ten largest covering approximately 8.7%. Overall study findings and caveats: From stable hyperthyroidism, ophthalmopathy was set apart by a 13 V-J model.

Material for sequencing was blood. This receptor was identified in a man in his late teens or twenties with Graves' hyperthyroidism.

CDR3 residues: CASSDSAGGLAGETQYF. The DNA for the CDR3 is TGTGCCAGCAGTGATTCAGCGGGGGGACTAGCGGGAGAGACCCAGTACTTC. This chain links TRBV7-8 with TRBJ2-5; TRBD2 matches 12 bases. The trim removed 6 bases at V and 4 bases at J, leaving 12 bases unmatched. Germline V gene lookup returns CDR1 SGHVS and CDR2 FQNEAQ. CDR3 length equals 17 residues.